This T cell receptor (beta chain) appears in the sequencing data of a study of neurological immune-mediated disorders. This CDR3 region has 15 residues. Germline values: CDR1 MNHEY, CDR2 SVGAGI. The V end was cut by 4 bases, the J end by 0 bases, with 12 bases between. TCRdb recomputed calls from the 5' RACE reads with MiXCR, one row per CDR3 protein. This table holds about 62,000 distinct CDR3 sequences, around 3.8% found once. Sequencing input: PBMCs. This chain connects TRBV6-5 to TRBJ1-1; perhaps TRBD1 as D (6 bases). The TCR originated in a woman in her 50s with multiple sclerosis. In DNA, the CDR3 is TGTGCCAGCAGTTTGCAGGGGAGGGTGAACACTGAAGCTTTCTTT. Its protein product is CASSLQGRVNTEAFF.